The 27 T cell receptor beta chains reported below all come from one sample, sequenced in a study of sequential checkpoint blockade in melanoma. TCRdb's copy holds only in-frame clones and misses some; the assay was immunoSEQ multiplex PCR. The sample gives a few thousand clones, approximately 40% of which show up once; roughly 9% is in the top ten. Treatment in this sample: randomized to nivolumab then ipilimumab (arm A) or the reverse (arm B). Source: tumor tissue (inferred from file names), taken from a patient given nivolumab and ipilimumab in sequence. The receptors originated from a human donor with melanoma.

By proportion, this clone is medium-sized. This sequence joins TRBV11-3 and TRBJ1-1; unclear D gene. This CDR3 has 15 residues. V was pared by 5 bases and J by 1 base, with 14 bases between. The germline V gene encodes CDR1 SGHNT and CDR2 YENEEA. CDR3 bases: TGTGCCAGCAGCCTAGGGCCCGGGTCGAACACTGAAGCTTTCTTT. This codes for CASSLGPGSNTEAFF. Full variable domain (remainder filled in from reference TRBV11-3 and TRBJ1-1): EAGVVQSPRYKIIEKKQPVAFWCNPISGHNTLYWYLQNLGQGPELLIRYENEEAVDDSQLPKDRFSAERLKGVDSTLKIQPAELGDSAVYLCASSLGPGSNTEAFFGQGTRLTVV.

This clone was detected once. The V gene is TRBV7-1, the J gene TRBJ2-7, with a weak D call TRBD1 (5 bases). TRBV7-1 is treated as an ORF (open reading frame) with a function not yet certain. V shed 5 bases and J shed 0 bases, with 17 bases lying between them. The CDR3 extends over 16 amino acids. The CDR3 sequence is CASSGSPGFSSYEQYF. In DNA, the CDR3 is TGTGCCAGCAGCGGATCCCCAGGGTTTAGCTCCTACGAGCAGTACTTC.

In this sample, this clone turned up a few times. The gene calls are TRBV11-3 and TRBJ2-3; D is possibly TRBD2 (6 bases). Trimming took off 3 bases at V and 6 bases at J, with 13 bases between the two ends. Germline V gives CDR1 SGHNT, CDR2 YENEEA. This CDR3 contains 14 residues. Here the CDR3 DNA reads TGTGCCAGCAGCTTGCGGGACCCGAGGGATACGCAGTATTTT. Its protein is CASSLRDPRDTQYF. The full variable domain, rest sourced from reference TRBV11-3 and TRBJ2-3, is EAGVVQSPRYKIIEKKQPVAFWCNPISGHNTLYWYLQNLGQGPELLIRYENEEAVDDSQLPKDRFSAERLKGVDSTLKIQPAELGDSAVYLCASSLRDPRDTQYFGPGTRLTVL.

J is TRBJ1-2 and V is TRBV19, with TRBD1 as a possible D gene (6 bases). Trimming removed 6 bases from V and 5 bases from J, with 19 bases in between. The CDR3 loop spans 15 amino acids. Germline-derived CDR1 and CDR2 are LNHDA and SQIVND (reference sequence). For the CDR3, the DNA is TGTGCCAGTAGCGACTACTCCCGAGGACAGTATGGCTACACCTTC. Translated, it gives CASSDYSRGQYGYTF.

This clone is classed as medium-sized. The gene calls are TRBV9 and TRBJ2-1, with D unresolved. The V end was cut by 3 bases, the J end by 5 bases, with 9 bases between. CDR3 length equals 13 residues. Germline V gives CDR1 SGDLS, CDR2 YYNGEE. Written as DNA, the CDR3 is TGTGCCAGCAGCGACCAGCCAGACAATGAGCAGTTCTTC. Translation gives CASSDQPDNEQFF.

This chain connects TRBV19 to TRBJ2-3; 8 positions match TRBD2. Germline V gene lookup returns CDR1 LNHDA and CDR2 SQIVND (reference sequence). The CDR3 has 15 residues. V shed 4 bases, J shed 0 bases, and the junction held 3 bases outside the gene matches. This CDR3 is CASSSASGSTDTQYF. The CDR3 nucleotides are TGTGCCAGTAGTAGTGCTAGCGGGAGCACAGATACGCAGTATTTT.

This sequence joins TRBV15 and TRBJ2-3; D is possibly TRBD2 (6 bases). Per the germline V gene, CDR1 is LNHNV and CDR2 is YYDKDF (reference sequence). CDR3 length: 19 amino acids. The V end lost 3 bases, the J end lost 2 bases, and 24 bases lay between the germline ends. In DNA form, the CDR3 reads TGTGCCACCAGCAGGGTGGGACTGCTGAAGTGGCTTTACACAGATACGCAGTATTTT. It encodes CATSRVGLLKWLYTDTQYF.

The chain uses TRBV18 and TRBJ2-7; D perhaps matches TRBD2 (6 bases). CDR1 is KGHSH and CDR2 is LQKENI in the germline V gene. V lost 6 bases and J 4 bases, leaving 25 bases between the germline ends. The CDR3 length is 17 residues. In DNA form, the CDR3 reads TGTGCCAGCTCGGGAAAAATTCTAGCGACAAACTTTTACGAGCAGTACTTC. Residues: CASSGKILATNFYEQYF.

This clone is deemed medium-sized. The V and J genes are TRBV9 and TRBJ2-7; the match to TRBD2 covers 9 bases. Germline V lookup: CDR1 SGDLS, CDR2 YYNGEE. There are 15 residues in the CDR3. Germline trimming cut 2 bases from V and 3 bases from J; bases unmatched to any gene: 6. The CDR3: CASSVSGTSNYEQYF. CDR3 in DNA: TGTGCCAGCAGCGTGTCCGGGACTAGCAACTACGAGCAGTACTTC.

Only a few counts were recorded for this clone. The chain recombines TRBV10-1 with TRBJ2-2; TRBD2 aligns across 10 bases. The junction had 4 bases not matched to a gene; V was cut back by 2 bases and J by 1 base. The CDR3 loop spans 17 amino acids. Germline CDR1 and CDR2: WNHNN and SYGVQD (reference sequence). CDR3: CASSEKLAGWNTGELFF. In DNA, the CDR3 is TGCGCCAGCAGTGAGAAACTAGCGGGATGGAACACCGGGGAGCTGTTTTTT.

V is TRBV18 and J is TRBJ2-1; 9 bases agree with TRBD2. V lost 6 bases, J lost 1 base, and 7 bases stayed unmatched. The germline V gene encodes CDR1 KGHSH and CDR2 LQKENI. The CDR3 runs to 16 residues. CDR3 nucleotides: TGTGCCAGCTCGCCCGGACTAGCGTCATCCTACAATGAGCAGTTCTTC. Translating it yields CASSPGLASSYNEQFF.

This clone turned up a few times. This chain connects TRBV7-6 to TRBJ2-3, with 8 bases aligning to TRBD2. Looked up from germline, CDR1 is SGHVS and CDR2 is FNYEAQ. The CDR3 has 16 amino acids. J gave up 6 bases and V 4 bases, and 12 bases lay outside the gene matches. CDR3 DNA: TGTGCCAGCAGCTCGGGGCTAGCGGGTGTGGGGGATACGCAGTATTTT. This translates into CASSSGLAGVGDTQYF.

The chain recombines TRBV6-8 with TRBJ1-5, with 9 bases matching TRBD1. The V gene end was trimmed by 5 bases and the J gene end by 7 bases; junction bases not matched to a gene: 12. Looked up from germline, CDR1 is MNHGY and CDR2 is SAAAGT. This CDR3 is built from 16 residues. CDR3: CASSGSGTGSRQPQHF. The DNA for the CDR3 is TGTGCCAGCAGTGGATCCGGGACAGGGAGCCGCCAGCCCCAGCATTTT.

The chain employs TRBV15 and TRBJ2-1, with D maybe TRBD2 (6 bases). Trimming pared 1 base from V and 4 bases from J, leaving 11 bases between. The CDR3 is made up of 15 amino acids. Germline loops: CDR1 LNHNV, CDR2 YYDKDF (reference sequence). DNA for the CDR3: TGTGCCACCAGCAGAGCGGGAGATCGGTACAATGAGCAGTTCTTC. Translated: CATSRAGDRYNEQFF.

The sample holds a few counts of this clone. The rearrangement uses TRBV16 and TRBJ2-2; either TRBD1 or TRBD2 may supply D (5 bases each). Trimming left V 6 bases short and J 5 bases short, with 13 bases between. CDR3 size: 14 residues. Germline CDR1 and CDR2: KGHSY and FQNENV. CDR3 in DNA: TGTGCCAGCAGTGCAGGGAGTAGTACCGGGGAGCTGTTTTTT. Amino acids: CASSAGSSTGELFF.

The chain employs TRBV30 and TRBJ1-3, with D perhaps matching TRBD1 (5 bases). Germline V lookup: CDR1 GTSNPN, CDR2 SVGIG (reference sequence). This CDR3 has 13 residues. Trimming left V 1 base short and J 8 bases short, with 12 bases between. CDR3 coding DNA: TGTGCCTGGAGTGCAGGGTTTATCCACACCATATATTTT. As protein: CAWSAGFIHTIYF.

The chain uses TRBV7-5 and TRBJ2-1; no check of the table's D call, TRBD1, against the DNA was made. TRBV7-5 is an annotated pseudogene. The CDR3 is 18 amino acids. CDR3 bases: TGTGCCAGCAGCCAAGGTCCACAGGGGTTTTCAATTTACAATGAGCAGTTCTTC. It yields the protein CASSQGPQGFSIYNEQFF.

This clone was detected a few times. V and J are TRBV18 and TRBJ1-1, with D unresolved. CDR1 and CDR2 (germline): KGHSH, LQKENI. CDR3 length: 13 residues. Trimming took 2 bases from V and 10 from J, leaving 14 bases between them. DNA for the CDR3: TGTGCCAGCTCACCAGGGAGTGGGGTTGTAGCTTTCTTT. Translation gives CASSPGSGVVAFF.

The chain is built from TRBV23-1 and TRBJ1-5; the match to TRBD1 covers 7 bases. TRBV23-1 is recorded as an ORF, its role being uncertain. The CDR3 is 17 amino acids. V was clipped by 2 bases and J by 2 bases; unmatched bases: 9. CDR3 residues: CASSQPERGPGNQPQHF. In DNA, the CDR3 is TGCGCCAGCAGTCAACCGGAGAGGGGGCCGGGCAATCAGCCCCAGCATTTT.

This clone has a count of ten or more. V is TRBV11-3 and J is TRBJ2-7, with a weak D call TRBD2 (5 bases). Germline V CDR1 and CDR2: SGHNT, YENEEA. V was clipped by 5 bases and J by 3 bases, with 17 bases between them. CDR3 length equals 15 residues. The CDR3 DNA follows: TGTGCCAGCAGCCCGGGGTCGGGAAGCATCTACGAGCAGTACTTC. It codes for CASSPGSGSIYEQYF.

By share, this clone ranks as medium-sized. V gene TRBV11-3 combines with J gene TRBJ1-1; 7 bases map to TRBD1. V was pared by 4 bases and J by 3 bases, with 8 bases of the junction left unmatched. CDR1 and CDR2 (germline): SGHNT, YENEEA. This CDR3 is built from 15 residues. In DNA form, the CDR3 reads TGTGCCAGCAGCTCGGTTAGCAGGGGGGACACTGAAGCTTTCTTT. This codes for CASSSVSRGDTEAFF.

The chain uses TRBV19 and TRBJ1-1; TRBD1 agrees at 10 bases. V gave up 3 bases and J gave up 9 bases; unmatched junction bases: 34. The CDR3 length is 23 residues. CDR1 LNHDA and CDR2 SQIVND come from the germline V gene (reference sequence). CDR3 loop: CASSIPGQGISQRDRLALNKAFF. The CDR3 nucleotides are TGTGCCAGTAGTATTCCGGGACAGGGGATATCTCAGCGCGACCGGTTGGCGCTCAATAAAGCTTTCTTT.

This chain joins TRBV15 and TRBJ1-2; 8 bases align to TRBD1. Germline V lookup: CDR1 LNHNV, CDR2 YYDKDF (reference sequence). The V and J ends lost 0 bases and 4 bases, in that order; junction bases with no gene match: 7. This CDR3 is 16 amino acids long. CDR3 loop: CATSRDGQGAIYGYTF. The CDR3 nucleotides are TGTGCCACCAGCAGAGATGGTCAGGGGGCCATCTATGGCTACACCTTC.

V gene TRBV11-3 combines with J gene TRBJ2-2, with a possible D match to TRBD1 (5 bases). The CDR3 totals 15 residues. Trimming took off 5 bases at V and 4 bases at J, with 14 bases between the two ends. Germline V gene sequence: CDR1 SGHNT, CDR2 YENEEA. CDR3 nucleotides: TGTGCCAGCAGCCGAGCAGGGCAGGGCACCGGGGAGCTGTTTTTT. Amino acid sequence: CASSRAGQGTGELFF.

The CDR3 DNA follows: TGTGCCAGCAGCACACAGGGGGTTGTCTACAATGAGCAGTTCTTC. This encodes CASSTQGVVYNEQFF. The chain has TRBV11-3 and TRBJ2-1, with 8 bases that match TRBD1. The CDR3 length is 15 residues. The V gene end was trimmed by 5 bases and the J gene end by 3 bases; junction bases not matched to a gene: 6. Germline loops: CDR1 SGHNT, CDR2 YENEEA.

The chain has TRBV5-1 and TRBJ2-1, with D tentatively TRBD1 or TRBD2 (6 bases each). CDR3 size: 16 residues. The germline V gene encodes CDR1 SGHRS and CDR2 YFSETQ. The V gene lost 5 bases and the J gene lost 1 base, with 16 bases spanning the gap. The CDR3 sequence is CASRAPRGTSYNEQFF. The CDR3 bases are TGCGCCAGCAGAGCCCCACGGGGGACATCCTACAATGAGCAGTTCTTC.

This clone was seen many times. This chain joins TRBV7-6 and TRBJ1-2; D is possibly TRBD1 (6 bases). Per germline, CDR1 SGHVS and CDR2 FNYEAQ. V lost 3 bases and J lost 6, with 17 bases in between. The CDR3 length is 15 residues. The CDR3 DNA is TGTGCCAGCAGCTTGGTCGGGGGGGGCAGCGATGGCTACACCTTC. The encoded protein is CASSLVGGGSDGYTF.